The 32 T cell receptor beta chains presented below share a single source sample, sequenced in a study of T cells in Graves' hyperthyroidism and ophthalmopathy. Amplification of TCR beta CDR3 regions was performed using RNA transcripts as template. The study used the HTBI primer set for a first-round RT-PCR of the TCR CDR3. TCRdb reprocessed the multiplex PCR reads via MiXCR and lists one record per CDR3 protein. Of a few hundred thousand distinct CDR3 sequences in the sample, about 15% were seen once. Sequencing was done on a sample of blood. These receptors were collected from a woman under 30 with Graves' hyperthyroidism.

The chain is built from TRBV5-8 and TRBJ2-7; 10 nucleotides agree with TRBD2. Germline-derived CDR1 and CDR2 are SGHTS and YDEGEE. V lost 2 bases and J lost 4; bases outside the gene matches: 6. The CDR3 has 15 amino acids. This CDR3 is CASSFGASGSYEQYF. The CDR3 DNA reads as TGTGCCAGCAGCTTTGGTGCTAGCGGGAGTTACGAGCAGTACTTC.

This clonotype has ten or more counts. The chain recombines TRBV3-1 with TRBJ2-5, with 9 bases matching TRBD1. There are 15 residues in the CDR3. V gave up 7 bases and J gave up 5 bases; unmatched junction bases: 11. Per germline, CDR1 LGHDT and CDR2 YNNKEL (reference sequence). For the CDR3, the DNA is TGTGCCAGCAACCTTCCGGGACAGGGTAGGGAGACCCAGTACTTC. Residues: CASNLPGQGRETQYF.

In this sample, this clonotype turned up many times. The chain joins TRBV3-1 to TRBJ2-3; 7 nucleotides match TRBD2. The CDR3 covers 12 residues. Germline CDR1 reads LGHDT; CDR2 reads YNNKEL (reference sequence). V shed 5 bases, J shed 8 bases, and the junction held 4 bases outside the gene matches. CDR3 in amino acids: CASSGRGSTQYF. As DNA, the CDR3 is TGTGCCAGCAGCGGACGCGGGAGTACGCAGTATTTT.

This clonotype has at least ten counts. The V gene is TRBV7-9, the J gene TRBJ2-1; 7 bases fit TRBD1. J gave up 7 bases and V 1 base, and 4 bases lay outside the gene matches. The CDR3 contains 14 residues. Per germline, CDR1 SEHNR and CDR2 FQNEAQ (reference sequence). The CDR3 sequence: CASSLGGQENEQFF. CDR3 sequence (DNA): TGTGCCAGCAGCTTAGGAGGACAGGAGAATGAGCAGTTCTTC.

This clonotype was seen more than once but under ten times. One junction end does not reproduce the germline sequence, and a read error may be involved. The rearrangement joins TRBV11-2 to TRBJ1-3; unclear D gene. Per the germline V gene, CDR1 is SGHAT and CDR2 is FQNNGV. The CDR3 length is 13 residues. CDR3 DNA: TGTGCCAGCAGCTTCCCCGTCGGAAACACCATGTATTTT. This gives the protein CASSFPVGNTMYF.

The chain uses TRBV15 and TRBJ1-5, with D uncertain. This CDR3 contains 15 residues. The V and J ends lost 1 base and 6 bases respectively, with 13 bases between them. Germline lookup yields CDR1 LNHNV and CDR2 YYDKDF (reference sequence). The CDR3 DNA sequence: TGTGCCACCAGCAGAGTGGGGATCCCCAGTCAGCCCCAGCATTTT. Translation gives CATSRVGIPSQPQHF.

This clonotype showed up many times. The chain employs TRBV12-5 and TRBJ2-1; 8 bases fit TRBD1. This CDR3 is built from 15 residues. CDR1 LGHNT and CDR2 FRNRAP come from the germline V gene. Germline trimming cut 4 bases from V and 7 bases from J; bases unmatched to any gene: 9. The CDR3 nucleotides read TGTGCTAGTGGTTCCCAGGGGGCGCCCCGGAATGAGCAGTTCTTC. It specifies CASGSQGAPRNEQFF.

Ten or more counts support this clonotype. The chain employs TRBV12-3 or TRBV12-4 and TRBJ2-2; D is perhaps TRBD1 or TRBD2 (5 bases each). This CDR3 has 14 residues. V lost 2 bases and J lost 6, with 10 bases in between. This chain's CDR3 is CASSLSLGAGELFF. In DNA form, the CDR3 reads TGTGCCAGCAGTTTATCGTTGGGGGCCGGGGAGCTGTTTTTT.

This clonotype was detected ten times or more. The rearrangement uses TRBV7-3 and TRBJ2-1; TRBD1 matches at 9 bases. The germline V gene has CDR1 SGHTA and CDR2 FQGTGA. The V gene end was trimmed by 1 base and the J gene end by 8 bases; junction bases not matched to a gene: 0. There are 13 residues in the CDR3. For the CDR3, the DNA is TGTGCCAGCAGCTTAAGGGACAGGGATGAGCAGTTCTTC. It codes for CASSLRDRDEQFF.

This clonotype appeared many times. This chain connects TRBV9 to TRBJ2-5, with 7 positions matching TRBD1. The CDR3 runs to 15 residues. Trimming at V came to 0 bases and at J to 2 bases, leaving 4 bases not matched to a gene. CDR1 is SGDLS, CDR2 YYNGEE, per germline. The CDR3 region is CASSVGTGVQETQYF. CDR3 DNA sequence: TGTGCCAGCAGCGTAGGGACAGGCGTACAAGAGACCCAGTACTTC.

This clonotype was found many times. V usage is TRBV2 and J usage is TRBJ1-2, with D perhaps matching TRBD1 (5 bases). The CDR3 runs 14 residues. The germline gives CDR1 SNHLY, CDR2 FYNNEI. V was pared by 0 bases and J by 4 bases, with 9 bases between. CDR3 coding DNA: TGTGCCAGCAGTGAAGCGCGACAGAGCTATGGCTACACCTTC. Amino acids: CASSEARQSYGYTF.

This clonotype was found many times. The chain is built from TRBV18 and TRBJ1-1; D may be TRBD1 (5 bases). CDR3 length: 14 amino acids. V was clipped by 0 bases and J by 5 bases, with 10 bases between them. The germline V gene encodes CDR1 KGHSH and CDR2 LQKENI. The CDR3 loop is CASSPPTRGTEAFF. The CDR3 bases are TGTGCCAGCTCACCACCCACAAGGGGAACTGAAGCTTTCTTT.

This clonotype was detected many times. The V and J genes are TRBV12-3 or TRBV12-4 and TRBJ2-2, with 11 bases identical to TRBD2. Trimming at V came to 6 bases and at J to 7 bases, leaving 7 bases not matched to a gene. The CDR3 contains 15 residues. CDR3 in amino acids: CASSTLAGVIGELFF. The CDR3, as DNA: TGTGCCAGCAGCACACTAGCGGGAGTTATCGGGGAGCTGTTTTTT.

In this sample, this clonotype turned up many times. This chain uses TRBV19 with TRBJ1-2; D is unresolved. The CDR3 is 13 amino acids. V was shortened by 3 bases and J by 8 bases, with 13 bases between the two germline ends. The germline gives CDR1 LNHDA, CDR2 SQIVND (reference sequence). CDR3 sequence (DNA): TGTGCCAGTAGTATCGCGGTCTCGGACGGCTACACCTTC. Translation: CASSIAVSDGYTF.

This clonotype came up many times. The chain joins TRBV5-1 to TRBJ1-1; 7 bases map to TRBD1. CDR1 is SGHRS and CDR2 is YFSETQ in the germline V gene. CDR3 length equals 13 residues. The V gene end was trimmed by 4 bases and the J gene end by 4 bases; junction bases not matched to a gene: 4. CDR3 sequence reads: CASSNRGSTEAFF. CDR3 DNA: TGCGCCAGCAGCAACAGGGGTTCCACTGAAGCTTTCTTT.

In this sample, this clonotype turned up many times. This chain joins TRBV11-3 and TRBJ2-2; no definite D call. The CDR3 runs to 14 residues. The germline gives CDR1 SGHNT, CDR2 YENEEA. Between the trimmed V and J ends, which lost 5 bases and 1 base, there was a span of 8 bases. The CDR3 is CASSPRQNTGELFF. The CDR3 DNA follows: TGTGCCAGCAGCCCCAGACAGAACACCGGGGAGCTGTTTTTT.

This clonotype was counted at least ten times. The V gene is TRBV20-1, the J gene TRBJ2-1, with a tentative D call TRBD2 (6 bases). CDR1 is DFQATT and CDR2 is SNEGSKA in the germline V gene (reference sequence). CDR3 length: 16 residues. Trimming removed 3 bases at V and 0 bases at J, with 15 bases between. The CDR3 here is CSARPPGTYSYNEQFF. DNA for the CDR3: TGCAGTGCTAGGCCCCCGGGGACTTACTCCTACAATGAGCAGTTCTTC.

This clonotype was seen repeatedly, ten times or more. The chain joins TRBV24-1 to TRBJ2-1; D is perhaps TRBD1 (7 bases). Trimming stripped 5 bases from V and 6 bases from J, with 13 bases between. CDR1 is KGHDR, CDR2 SFDVKD, per germline. The CDR3 runs to 14 residues. CDR3 region: CATSGQGGSNEQFF. CDR3 DNA sequence: TGTGCCACCAGTGGTCAGGGGGGTAGCAATGAGCAGTTCTTC.

This clonotype was detected ten times or more. The chain employs TRBV7-2 and TRBJ2-1; D is unresolved. In germline, CDR1 is SGHTA, CDR2 FQGNSA. The CDR3 totals 15 residues. The germline V and J ends were trimmed by 5 bases and 6 bases, with 17 bases remaining between them. As DNA, the CDR3 is TGTGCCAGCAGCCCAGCGTGGTCCCGGGCCAATGAGCAGTTCTTC. Translation: CASSPAWSRANEQFF.

This clonotype was seen many times. The chain carries TRBV28 and TRBJ1-6; TRBD1 matches at 7 bases. Germline CDR1 MDHEN, CDR2 SYDVKM. V trimming: 6 bases; J trimming: 8 bases; junction bases outside the gene matches: 10. CDR3 size: 15 residues. The CDR3 spells CASRVSGTDYSPLHF. The CDR3 region has the DNA TGTGCCAGCAGGGTGTCCGGGACAGATTATTCACCCCTCCACTTT.

This clonotype was seen a handful of times. The V and J genes are TRBV28 and TRBJ1-5; D ambiguous. V was cut by 3 bases and J by 2 bases, with 11 bases left in between. Germline assignment: CDR1 MDHEN and CDR2 SYDVKM. The CDR3 has 15 residues. The DNA of the CDR3 is TGTGCCAGCAGTTTTGGGTGGGATGGCAATCAGCCCCAGCATTTT. Translated, it gives CASSFGWDGNQPQHF.

This clonotype was recorded at least ten times. The chain couples TRBV12-3 or TRBV12-4 to TRBJ1-2; weak D call: TRBD1 (5 bases). V lost 0 bases and J lost 3, with 8 bases in between. CDR3 length equals 14 residues. CDR3 residues: CASSLAGADYGYTF. CDR3 DNA: TGTGCCAGCAGTTTAGCAGGGGCAGACTATGGCTACACCTTC.

For this clonotype: Since a much larger clone is just one base distant, this may be a read error. This chain connects TRBV6-1 to TRBJ1-4, with D maybe TRBD1 (5 bases). CDR1 and CDR2 (germline): MNHNS, SASEGT. CDR3 size: 16 residues. V lost 10 bases and J lost 2, with 20 bases in between. CDR3 DNA sequence: TGTGCCAACAGGACGACGGGAGGGGCCACTAATGAAAAACTGTTTTTT. Its translation: CANRTTGGATNEKLFF.

With respect to this clonotype: A much larger clone sits a single nucleotide away, making a read error possible. The conserved closing phenylalanine or tryptophan is absent in this CDR3, likely reflecting a read error. The chain uses TRBV12-3 or TRBV12-4 and TRBJ2-2; 15 bases match TRBD2. After removal of 5 bases from V and 4 bases from J, the junction contained 5 bases not matched to a gene. The CDR3 consists of 17 residues. In DNA form, the CDR3 reads TGTGCCAGCAGTCGGACTAGCGGGGGGGCAAGCACCGGGGAGCTGTTTCTT. This translates into CASSRTSGGASTGELFL.

This clonotype was found a few times. V is TRBV4-2 and J is TRBJ2-2; 7 bases map to TRBD2. Germline assignment: CDR1 LGHNA and CDR2 YNFKEQ. The CDR3 length is 18 residues. V lost 4 bases and J lost 3; bases outside the gene matches: 14. Written as DNA, the CDR3 is TGTGCCAGCAGCCCCTTCCTAGGTAGTGCGGGGGACACCGGGGAGCTGTTTTTT. Its translation is CASSPFLGSAGDTGELFF.

Ten or more counts support this clonotype. CDR3 nucleotide sequence: TGTGCCAGCAGTGAGCCTGGCACCGGGGAGCTGTTTTTT. Protein: CASSEPGTGELFF. The chain joins TRBV2 to TRBJ2-2; D is undetermined. With 3 bases removed from V and 4 bases from J, the gap between germline ends came to 6 bases. Germline loops: CDR1 SNHLY, CDR2 FYNNEI. The CDR3 totals 13 residues.

The chain recombines TRBV9 with TRBJ2-1; the D gene could be TRBD1 or TRBD2 (6 bases each). The CDR3 is made up of 17 amino acids. CDR1 is SGDLS and CDR2 is YYNGEE in the germline V gene. Trimming took 0 bases from V and 0 from J, leaving 13 bases between them. As DNA, the CDR3 is TGTGCCAGCAGCGTAGAGGGGGGCTTACCCTCCTACAATGAGCAGTTCTTC. Residues: CASSVEGGLPSYNEQFF. The full variable domain, completed using reference TRBV9 and TRBJ2-1, is DSGVTQTPKHLITATGQRVTLRCSPRSGDLSVYWYQQSLDQGLQFLIQYYNGEERAKGNILERFSAQQFPDLHSELNLSSLELGDSALYFCASSVEGGLPSYNEQFFGPGTRLTVL.

This clonotype has at least ten counts. The V and J genes are TRBV18 and TRBJ2-5; 11 nucleotides agree with TRBD2. Germline V gene lookup returns CDR1 KGHSH and CDR2 LQKENI. V trimming: 6 bases; J trimming: 3 bases; junction bases outside the gene matches: 3. The CDR3 is 14 residues long. As DNA, the CDR3 is TGTGCCAGCTCCCCGGGACTAGCGGAAGAGACCCAGTACTTC. This codes for CASSPGLAEETQYF.

Details on this clonotype: At one end, the junction sequence differs from germline, possibly due to a read error. This chain connects TRBV11-2 to TRBJ1-3; D unresolved. The CDR3 runs to 17 residues. The V gene's germline CDR1 is SGHAT and CDR2 FQNNGV. In nucleotides, the CDR3 is TGCGCCAGCAGCCAAGGGTCGGGGTTCTTCTCTGGAAACACCATATATTTT. Translating gives CASSQGSGFFSGNTIYF.

This chain connects TRBV19 to TRBJ2-7, with 9 bases that match TRBD1. Germline V gene data show CDR1 as LNHDA and CDR2 as SQIVND (reference sequence). The V and J ends lost 5 bases and 5 bases, in that order; junction bases with no gene match: 7. CDR3 size: 14 residues. The CDR3 is CASSSMTGGNEQYF. Written as DNA, the CDR3 is TGTGCCAGTAGTTCGATGACAGGGGGTAACGAGCAGTACTTC. The full variable domain, with the rest looked up from reference TRBV19 and TRBJ2-7, is DGGITQSPKYLFRKEGQNVTLSCEQNLNHDAMYWYRQDPGQGLRLIYYSQIVNDFQKGDIAEGYSVSREKKESFPLTVTSAQKNPTAFYLCASSSMTGGNEQYFGPGTRLTVT.

This clonotype showed up many times. The J gene is TRBJ2-2, the V gene TRBV11-2; D uncertain. The CDR3 length is 10 residues. Germline CDR1 SGHAT, CDR2 FQNNGV. Trimming took 4 bases from V and 9 from J, leaving 3 bases between them. The CDR3 spells CASSSRELFF. CDR3 sequence (DNA): TGTGCCAGCAGCTCCCGGGAGCTGTTTTTT.

This clonotype was seen a handful of times. The chain recombines TRBV3-1 with TRBJ2-6; D gene uncertain. V dropped 5 bases and J dropped 0 bases, with 11 bases sitting between them. Germline assignment: CDR1 LGHDT and CDR2 YNNKEL (reference sequence). The CDR3 sequence is 16 residues long. The CDR3 spells CASSVVPSSGANVLTF. Written as DNA, the CDR3 is TGTGCCAGCAGCGTAGTACCGAGCTCTGGGGCCAACGTCCTGACTTTC.